The 17 T cell receptor beta chains below come from one sample, sequenced in a study of blood T cell repertoires in COVID-19. Assay: immunoSEQ multiplex PCR; the TCRdb copy retains only in-frame clones and omits some. Here the sample spans approximately 210,000 clones, around 81% being singletons. The source material was peripheral blood. These receptors were collected from a man aged 55 to 70 with COVID-19, enrolled during active disease.

A note on this clone: At the DNA level, this CDR3 is encoded by other sequences in the same sample as well. J is TRBJ2-3 and V is TRBV5-1; D not certain. The CDR3 runs to 14 residues. Germline V gene sequence: CDR1 SGHRS, CDR2 YFSETQ. V was cut by 0 bases and J by 5 bases, with 10 bases left in between. The CDR3 loop is CASSLGREEDTQYF. In nucleotides, the CDR3 is TGCGCCAGCAGCTTGGGAAGAGAGGAAGATACGCAGTATTTT.

This clone was observed a handful of times. This rearrangement joins TRBV30 to TRBJ1-1; TRBD1 might be the D (5 bases). This CDR3 is built from 13 residues. CDR1 and CDR2 (germline): GTSNPN, SVGIG (reference sequence). Trimming pared 4 bases from V and 2 bases from J, leaving 11 bases between. CDR3 sequence (DNA): TGTGCCTGGAAGGGGCAGCCAAACACTGAAGCTTTCTTT. Its protein product is CAWKGQPNTEAFF.

The chain couples TRBV6-6 to TRBJ2-5, with 7 bases identical to TRBD1. V trimming: 4 bases; J trimming: 4 bases; junction bases outside the gene matches: 12. The CDR3 is 16 amino acids. From germline, CDR1 is MNHNY and CDR2 SVGAGI (reference sequence). The CDR3 loop is CASSSHTGQRGETQYF. The CDR3 DNA reads as TGTGCCAGCAGTTCCCACACGGGACAGAGGGGAGAGACCCAGTACTTC.

The rearrangement uses TRBV5-8 and TRBJ1-5, with 10 bases aligning to TRBD1. J gave up 5 bases and V 4 bases, and 6 bases lay outside the gene matches. Germline CDR1 SGHTS, CDR2 YDEGEE. The CDR3 runs 15 residues. The CDR3 coding sequence is TGTGCCAGCAGCCACCGGGACAGGGGTTATCAGCCCCAGCATTTT. The encoded protein is CASSHRDRGYQPQHF. The full variable domain, rest sourced from reference TRBV5-8 and TRBJ1-5, is EAGVTQSPTHLIKTRGQQATLRCSPISGHTSVYWYQQALGLGLQFLLWYDEGEERNRGNFPPRFSGRQFPNYSSELNVNALELEDSALYLCASSHRDRGYQPQHFGDGTRLSIL.

V usage is TRBV18 and J usage is TRBJ1-2; TRBD1 matches 12 bases. This CDR3 contains 15 residues. Germline CDR1 reads KGHSH; CDR2 reads LQKENI. V lost 4 bases, J lost 7 bases, and 7 bases stayed unmatched. CDR3 protein: CASSLSGQGAVGYTF. As DNA, the CDR3 is TGTGCCAGCTCACTCTCGGGACAGGGGGCGGTTGGCTACACCTTC.

This chain links TRBV27 with TRBJ2-7; 10 bases agree with TRBD1. Per germline, CDR1 MNHEY and CDR2 SMNVEV (reference sequence). The CDR3 is 15 amino acids. The trim removed 5 bases at V and 4 bases at J, leaving 8 bases unmatched. CDR3 nucleotide sequence: TGTGCCAGCAGTCTCCGGACAGGGGGACCTTACGAGCAGTACTTC. Translating it yields CASSLRTGGPYEQYF.

The V and J genes are TRBV2 and TRBJ1-6, with D perhaps matching TRBD1 (6 bases). From germline, CDR1 is SNHLY and CDR2 FYNNEI. Trimming shortened V by 6 bases and J by 9 bases, and 12 bases separated the two germline ends. The CDR3 covers 13 residues. CDR3 in amino acids: CASSRTEGSPLHF. The CDR3 DNA reads TGTGCCAGCAGCAGGACAGAGGGTTCACCCCTCCACTTT. Combining the CDR3 with reference TRBV2 and TRBJ1-6 gives the whole variable domain EPEVTQTPSHQVTQMGQEVILRCVPISNHLYFYWYRQILGQKVEFLVSFYNNEISEKSEIFDDQFSVERPDGSNFTLKIRSTKLEDSAMYFCASSRTEGSPLHFGNGTRLTVT.

This chain connects TRBV4-2 to TRBJ1-1; D not certain. V lost 3 bases, J lost 4 bases, and 15 bases lay in between. The CDR3 loop spans 15 amino acids. Per germline, CDR1 LGHNA and CDR2 YNFKEQ. The CDR3 reads CASSHTSGSGTEAFF. The CDR3 nucleotides are TGTGCCAGCAGCCACACGTCGGGATCGGGCACTGAAGCTTTCTTT.

The chain joins TRBV6-1 to TRBJ2-2; TRBD1 matches at 8 bases. CDR1 MNHNS and CDR2 SASEGT come from the germline V gene. With V trimmed by 1 base and J by 4 bases, 2 bases remained unmatched. The CDR3 contains 15 residues. The CDR3 bases are TGTGCCAGCAGTGAAGTACAGGGGGGCACCGGGGAGCTGTTTTTT. This translates into CASSEVQGGTGELFF.

This chain connects TRBV2 to TRBJ2-1, with 10 bases aligning to TRBD1. Trimming took 1 base from V and 5 from J; bases not matched to a gene: 2. The CDR3 has 15 residues. CDR1 is SNHLY, CDR2 FYNNEI, per germline. CDR3 DNA: TGTGCCAGCAGTGAAGGGGGACAGGGGAACAATGAGCAGTTCTTC. This encodes CASSEGGQGNNEQFF.

The chain carries TRBV6-5 and TRBJ2-1, with D possibly TRBD2 on 6 matching bases. The CDR3 sequence is 15 residues long. V gave up 2 bases and J gave up 9 bases, with 17 bases separating them. CDR1 and CDR2 from the germline V gene are MNHEY and SVGAGI. The chain's CDR3 is CASSYQGRLATEQFF. For the CDR3, the DNA is TGTGCCAGCAGTTACCAAGGGAGGCTTGCTACTGAGCAGTTCTTC.

Note on this clone: At one end the junction does not follow the germline gene, possibly because of a read error. This chain links TRBV10-3 with TRBJ2-1; 8 positions match TRBD2. Per germline, CDR1 ENHRY and CDR2 SYGVKD. The CDR3 runs to 13 residues. The CDR3 coding sequence is TGTGCCATCAGTGAACGGGGGGGCAATGAGCGGTTCTTC. The encoded protein is CAISERGGNERFF.

This chain joins TRBV6-5 and TRBJ1-1; 10 bases are shared with TRBD1. The CDR3 runs 14 residues. CDR1 is MNHEY and CDR2 is SVGAGI in the germline V gene. Losses at the gene ends were 5 bases for V and 8 bases for J; bases not matched to a gene: 8. The CDR3 loop is CASSTTGGRREAFF. The CDR3 DNA sequence: TGTGCCAGCAGTACGACAGGGGGCCGCAGGGAAGCTTTCTTT.

This sequence joins TRBV6-1 and TRBJ1-5; D unresolved. CDR1 is MNHNS and CDR2 is SASEGT in the germline V gene. The CDR3 is 14 residues long. The V end was cut by 2 bases, the J end by 3 bases, with 8 bases between. The CDR3 reads CASSELQLNQPQHF. DNA of the CDR3: TGTGCCAGCAGTGAATTACAGCTCAATCAGCCCCAGCATTTT.

The genes are TRBV5-6 and TRBJ1-2, with TRBD1 as a possible D gene (5 bases). The CDR3 runs to 15 residues. Between the trimmed V and J ends, which lost 1 base and 3 bases, there was a span of 13 bases. Germline V CDR1 and CDR2: SGHDT, YYEEEE. CDR3 residues: CASSLMQGTYYGYTF. As DNA, the CDR3 is TGTGCCAGCAGCTTGATGCAGGGAACTTACTATGGCTACACCTTC.

This chain uses TRBV14 with TRBJ2-5; 9 bases fit TRBD1. Per the germline V gene, CDR1 is SGHDN and CDR2 is FVKESK. V trimming: 4 bases; J trimming: 2 bases; junction bases outside the gene matches: 2. The CDR3 extends over 14 amino acids. The CDR3 reads CASSRDRAQETQYF. The CDR3 DNA reads as TGTGCCAGCAGCCGGGACAGGGCTCAAGAGACCCAGTACTTC.

The genes are TRBV19 and TRBJ2-5; tentatively, D is TRBD2 (6 bases). The CDR3 consists of 11 residues. Between the trimmed V and J ends, which lost 3 bases and 7 bases, there was a span of 6 bases. CDR1 is LNHDA and CDR2 is SQIVND in the germline V gene (reference sequence). The CDR3 sequence is CASSIGGTQYF. CDR3 DNA sequence: TGTGCCAGTAGTATCGGGGGGACCCAGTACTTC.